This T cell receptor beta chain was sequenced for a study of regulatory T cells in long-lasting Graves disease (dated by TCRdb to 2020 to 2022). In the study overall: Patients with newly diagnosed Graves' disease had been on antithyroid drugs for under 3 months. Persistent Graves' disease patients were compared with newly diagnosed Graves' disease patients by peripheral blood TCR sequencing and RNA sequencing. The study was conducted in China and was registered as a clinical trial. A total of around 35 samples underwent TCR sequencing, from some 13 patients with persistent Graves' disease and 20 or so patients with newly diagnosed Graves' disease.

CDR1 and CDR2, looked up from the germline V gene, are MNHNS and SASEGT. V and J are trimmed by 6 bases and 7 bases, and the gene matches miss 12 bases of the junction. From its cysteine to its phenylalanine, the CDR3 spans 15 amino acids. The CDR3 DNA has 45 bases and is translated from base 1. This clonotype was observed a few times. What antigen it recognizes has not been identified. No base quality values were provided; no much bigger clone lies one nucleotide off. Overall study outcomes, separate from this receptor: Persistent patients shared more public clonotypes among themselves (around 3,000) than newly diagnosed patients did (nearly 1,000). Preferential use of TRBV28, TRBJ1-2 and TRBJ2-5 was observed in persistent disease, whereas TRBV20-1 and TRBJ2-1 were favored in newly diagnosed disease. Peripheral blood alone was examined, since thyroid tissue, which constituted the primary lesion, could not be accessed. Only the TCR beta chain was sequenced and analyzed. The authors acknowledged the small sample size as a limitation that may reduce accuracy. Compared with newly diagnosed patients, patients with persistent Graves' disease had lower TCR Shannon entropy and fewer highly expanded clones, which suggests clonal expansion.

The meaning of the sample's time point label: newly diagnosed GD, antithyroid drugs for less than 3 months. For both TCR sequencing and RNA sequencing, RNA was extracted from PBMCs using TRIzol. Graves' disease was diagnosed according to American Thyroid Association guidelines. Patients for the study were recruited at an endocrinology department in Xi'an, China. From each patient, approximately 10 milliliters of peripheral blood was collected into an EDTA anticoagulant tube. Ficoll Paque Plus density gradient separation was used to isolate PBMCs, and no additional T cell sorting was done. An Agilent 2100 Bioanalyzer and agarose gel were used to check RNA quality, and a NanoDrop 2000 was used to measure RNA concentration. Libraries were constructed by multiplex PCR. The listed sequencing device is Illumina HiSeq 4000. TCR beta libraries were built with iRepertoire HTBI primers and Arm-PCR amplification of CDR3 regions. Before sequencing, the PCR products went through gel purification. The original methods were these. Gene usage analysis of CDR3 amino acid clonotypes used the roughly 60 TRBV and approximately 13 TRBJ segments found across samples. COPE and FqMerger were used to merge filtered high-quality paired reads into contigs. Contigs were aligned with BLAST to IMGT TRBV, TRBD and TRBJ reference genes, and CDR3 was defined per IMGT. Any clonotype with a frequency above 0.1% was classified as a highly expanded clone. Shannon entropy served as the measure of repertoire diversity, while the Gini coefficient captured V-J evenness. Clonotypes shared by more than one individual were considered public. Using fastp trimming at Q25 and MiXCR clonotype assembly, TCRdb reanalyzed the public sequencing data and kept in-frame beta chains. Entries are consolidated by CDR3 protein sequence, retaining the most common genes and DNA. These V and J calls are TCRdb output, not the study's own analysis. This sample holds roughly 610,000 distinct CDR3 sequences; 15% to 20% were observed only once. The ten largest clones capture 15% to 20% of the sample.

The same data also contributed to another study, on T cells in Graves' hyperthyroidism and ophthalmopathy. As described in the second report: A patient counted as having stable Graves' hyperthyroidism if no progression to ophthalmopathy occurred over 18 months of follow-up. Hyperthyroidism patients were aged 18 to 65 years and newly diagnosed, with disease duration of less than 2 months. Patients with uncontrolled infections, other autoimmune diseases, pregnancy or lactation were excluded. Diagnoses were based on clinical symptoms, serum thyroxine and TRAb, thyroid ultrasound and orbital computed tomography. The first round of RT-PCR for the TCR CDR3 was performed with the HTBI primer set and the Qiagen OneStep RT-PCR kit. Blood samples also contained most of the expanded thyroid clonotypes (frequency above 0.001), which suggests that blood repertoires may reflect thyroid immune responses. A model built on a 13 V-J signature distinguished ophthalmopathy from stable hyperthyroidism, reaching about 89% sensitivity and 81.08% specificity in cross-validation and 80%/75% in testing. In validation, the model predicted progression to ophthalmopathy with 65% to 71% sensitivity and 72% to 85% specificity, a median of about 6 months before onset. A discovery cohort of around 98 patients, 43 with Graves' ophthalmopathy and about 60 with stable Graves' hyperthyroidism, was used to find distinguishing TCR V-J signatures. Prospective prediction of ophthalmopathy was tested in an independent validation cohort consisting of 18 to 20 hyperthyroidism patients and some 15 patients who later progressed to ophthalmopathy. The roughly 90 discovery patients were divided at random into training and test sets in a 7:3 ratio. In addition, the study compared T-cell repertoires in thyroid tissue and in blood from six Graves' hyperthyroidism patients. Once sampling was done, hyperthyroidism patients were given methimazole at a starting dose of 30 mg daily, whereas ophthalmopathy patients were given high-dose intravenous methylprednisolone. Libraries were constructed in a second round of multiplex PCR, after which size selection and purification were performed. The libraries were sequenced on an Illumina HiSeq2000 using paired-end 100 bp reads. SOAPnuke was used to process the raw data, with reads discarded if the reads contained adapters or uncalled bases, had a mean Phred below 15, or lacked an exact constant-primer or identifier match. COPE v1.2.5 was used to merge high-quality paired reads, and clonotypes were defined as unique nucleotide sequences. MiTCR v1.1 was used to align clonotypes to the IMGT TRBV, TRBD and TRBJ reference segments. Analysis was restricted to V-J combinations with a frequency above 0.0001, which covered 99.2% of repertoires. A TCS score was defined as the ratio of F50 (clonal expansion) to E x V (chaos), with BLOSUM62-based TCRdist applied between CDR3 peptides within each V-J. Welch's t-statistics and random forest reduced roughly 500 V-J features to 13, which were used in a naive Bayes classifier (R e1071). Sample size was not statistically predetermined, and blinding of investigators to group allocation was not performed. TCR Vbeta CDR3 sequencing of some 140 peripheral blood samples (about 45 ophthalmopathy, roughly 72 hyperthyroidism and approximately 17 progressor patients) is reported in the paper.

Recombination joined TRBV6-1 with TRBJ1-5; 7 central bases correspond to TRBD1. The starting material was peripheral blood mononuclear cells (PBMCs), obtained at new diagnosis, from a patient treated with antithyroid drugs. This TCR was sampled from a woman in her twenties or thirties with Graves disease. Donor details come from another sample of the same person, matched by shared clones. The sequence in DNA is TGTGCCAGCAGCATGACAGGGATATCTACGCAGCCCCAGCATTTT. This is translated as CASSMTGISTQPQHF.